This note documents a single TCR beta chain sequence. Its antigen is undetermined. The genomic DNA of each subset was split evenly across several immunoSEQ plates. The table came from immunoSEQ multiplex PCR; TCRdb's copy has only in-frame clones and leaves some out. The table lists 2 million to 2.5 million clones, about 90% of them singletons. A CD45RA+ naive subset and a CD45RA-negative memory subset were split from CD4+ cells. This sample was included in a study of shared clonotypes between healthy human individuals. Whole-study findings and limits: Estimated richness was generally greater in naive than memory subsets.

This CDR3 contains 15 residues. The V segment lost 3 bases and the J segment 2 bases; nucleotides outside the gene matches: 6. Germline CDR1 MDHEN, CDR2 SYDVKM. Sequencing was carried out using naive CD4+ T cells from PBMCs. The subset: CD45RA+ positively selected. The chain is built from TRBV28 and TRBJ2-7, with TRBD1 matching 8 bases. The receptor was isolated from a man between 18 and 29 years old in good health. Some clones in this sample may be carry-over from other donors' samples. This CDR3 reads CASSLGTGGAYEQYF. As DNA, the CDR3 is TGTGCCAGCAGTTTGGGGACAGGTGGCGCCTACGAGCAGTACTTC.